The 27 T cell receptor beta chains in this list originate from one sample, sequenced in a study of T cell changes during pregnancy in multiple sclerosis (dated by TCRdb to 2018 to 2020). The library was obtained by the immunoSEQ multiplex PCR assay. Here the immuneACCESS table is served through TCRdb, limited to in-frame sequences with V and J called. Missing clones are a known gap in these copies; in checked studies unresolved V genes cover under half, and the rest lacks a known reason. The sample table shows about 76,000 clones, and around 90% are seen once. The ten largest make up roughly 3.7% of the sample. Sample: peripheral blood, taken after pregnancy. These receptors all stem from a female donor in good health, enrolled as a control in a pregnancy study.

The chain combines TRBV4-1 with TRBJ1-5, with D perhaps matching TRBD1 (5 bases). Trimming left V 5 bases short and J 4 bases short, with 18 bases between. This CDR3 spans 16 amino acids. CDR1 and CDR2 (germline): MGHRA, YSYEKL. This CDR3 reads CASSNKGGEANQPQHF. The CDR3 DNA reads as TGCGCCAGCAGCAATAAAGGAGGGGAGGCTAATCAGCCCCAGCATTTT.

This sequence joins TRBV5-1 and TRBJ2-1; 8 bases line up with TRBD2. The CDR3 has 16 residues. Trimming took 0 bases from V and 7 from J; bases not matched to a gene: 9. CDR1 is SGHRS and CDR2 is YFSETQ in the germline V gene. CDR3 region: CASSLGRTSSWNEQFF. CDR3 DNA: TGCGCCAGCAGCTTGGGGCGGACTAGCTCATGGAATGAGCAGTTCTTC.

The J gene is TRBJ2-7, the V gene TRBV27, with D possibly matching TRBD2 (5 bases). This CDR3 region has 14 residues. The germline V and J ends were trimmed by 3 bases and 2 bases, with 11 bases remaining between them. The germline V gene encodes CDR1 MNHEY and CDR2 SMNVEV (reference sequence). The CDR3 DNA reads TGTGCCAGCAGTTTCGGCGGGTACGCCTACGAGCAGTACTTC. Translation gives CASSFGGYAYEQYF.

This clone was recorded once. The V gene is TRBV19, the J gene TRBJ1-5; 9 bases are a match to TRBD1. Trimming cost V 3 bases and J 7 bases; bases outside gene matches: 16. The CDR3 covers 18 residues. Germline V lookup: CDR1 LNHDA, CDR2 SQIVND (reference sequence). Here the CDR3 DNA reads TGTGCCAGTAGTATTCCCCCACCACTGACAGGGGGAAGGCAGCCCCAGCATTTT. It translates to CASSIPPPLTGGRQPQHF.

The chain uses TRBV7-3 and TRBJ2-3; tentatively, D is TRBD2 (5 bases). CDR1 and CDR2 (germline): SGHTA, FQGTGA. The CDR3 spans 17 residues. Trimming took off 1 base at V and 2 bases at J, with 16 bases between the two ends. The CDR3 nucleotides read TGTGCCAGCAGCTTAATTGGCTCAGCGGTACACACAGATACGCAGTATTTT. Translating gives CASSLIGSAVHTDTQYF.

The V and J genes are TRBV5-4 and TRBJ2-1, with 8 bases lining up with TRBD2. Germline-derived CDR1 and CDR2 are SGHNT and YYREEE (reference sequence). The V and J ends lost 4 bases and 6 bases, in that order; junction bases with no gene match: 15. This CDR3 region has 17 residues. DNA of the CDR3: TGTGCCAGCAGCACCCCTACGGGGGGGTGGAGTACCAATGAGCAGTTCTTC. Protein product: CASSTPTGGWSTNEQFF.

The V and J genes are TRBV18 and TRBJ2-3; TRBD2 matches at 7 bases. The germline V gene encodes CDR1 KGHSH and CDR2 LQKENI. The ends lost 2 bases at V and 4 bases at J; junction bases unmatched: 15. The CDR3 spans 18 residues. CDR3 loop: CASSPISPGGGDSDTQYF. In nucleotides, the CDR3 is TGTGCCAGCTCACCAATCTCCCCCGGCGGGGGAGACTCAGATACGCAGTATTTT. The full variable domain, rest sourced from reference TRBV18 and TRBJ2-3, is NAGVMQNPRHLVRRRGQEARLRCSPMKGHSHVYWYRQLPEEGLKFMVYLQKENIIDESGMPKERFSAEFPKEGPSILRIQQVVRGDSAAYFCASSPISPGGGDSDTQYFGPGTRLTVL.

V is TRBV11-2 and J is TRBJ2-6; D remains ambiguous. This CDR3 has 14 residues. Germline V gene sequence: CDR1 SGHAT, CDR2 FQNNGV. Trimming shortened V by 4 bases and J by 0 bases, and 4 bases separated the two germline ends. The CDR3 DNA is TGTGCCAGCAGCTCTATCTCTGGGGCCAACGTCCTGACTTTC. It specifies CASSSISGANVLTF.

The CDR3 nucleotides read TGTGCCAGCAGCTTGGCCCTAGCGGGAACGGAGACCCAGTACTTC. This sequence encodes CASSLALAGTETQYF. J is TRBJ2-5 and V is TRBV5-4, with TRBD2 matching over 9 bases. CDR3 size: 15 residues. Germline CDR1 is SGHNT and CDR2 is YYREEE (reference sequence). The trim removed 0 bases at V and 5 bases at J, leaving 5 bases unmatched.

This clone was seen more than once but under ten times. The V call is TRBV10-3, the J call TRBJ2-2, with D perhaps TRBD1 (6 bases). The V end lost 10 bases, the J end lost 3 bases, and 15 bases lay between the germline ends. From germline, CDR1 is ENHRY and CDR2 SYGVKD. The CDR3 is made up of 14 amino acids. CDR3 sequence: CATGTSDDTGELFF. CDR3 nucleotides: TGTGCCACCGGGACAAGCGACGACACCGGGGAGCTGTTTTTT.

The sample holds one count of this clone. This chain's CDR3 is CASSLESLGFSDEQFF. The CDR3 DNA follows: TGTGCCAGCAGCTTAGAGTCACTAGGTTTCTCCGATGAGCAGTTCTTC. The chain uses TRBV7-9 and TRBJ2-1, with a possible D match to TRBD2 (5 bases). Trimming cost V 1 base and J 8 bases, with 18 bases left between them. The germline V gene encodes CDR1 SEHNR and CDR2 FQNEAQ (reference sequence). The CDR3 has 16 amino acids.

The chain couples TRBV19 to TRBJ2-7, with 9 bases that match TRBD1. Trimming removed 3 bases from V and 2 bases from J; junction bases left unmatched: 11. Germline V gene lookup returns CDR1 LNHDA and CDR2 SQIVND (reference sequence). There are 17 residues in the CDR3. The CDR3 sequence: CASSIKSRDRVTYEQYF. The CDR3 DNA reads as TGTGCCAGTAGTATCAAATCGCGGGACAGGGTGACCTACGAGCAGTACTTC.

The chain uses TRBV29-1 and TRBJ2-3; D uncertain. CDR3 length: 12 amino acids. Trimming removed 3 bases from V and 0 bases from J, with 4 bases in between. Germline CDR1 reads SQVTM; CDR2 reads ANQGSEA. The CDR3 sequence: CSVEGSTDTQYF. The CDR3 nucleotides are TGCAGCGTTGAGGGCAGCACAGATACGCAGTATTTT.

The chain carries TRBV2 and TRBJ1-4, with 8 bases fitting TRBD1. The CDR3 runs to 14 residues. The V and J ends lost 5 bases and 7 bases, in that order; junction bases with no gene match: 6. The germline V gene encodes CDR1 SNHLY and CDR2 FYNNEI. DNA of the CDR3: TGTGCCAGCAGTCCGGACAGGGTTCGTGAAAAACTGTTTTTT. Translation: CASSPDRVREKLFF.

This chain joins TRBV14 and TRBJ2-3; 12 nucleotides agree with TRBD2. V was pared by 6 bases and J by 1 base, with 2 bases of the junction left unmatched. Germline V gene data show CDR1 as SGHDN and CDR2 as FVKESK. The CDR3 is 15 residues long. CDR3 nucleotides: TGTGCCAGCAGACGGACTAGCGGGGGCACAGATACGCAGTATTTT. It is translated as CASRRTSGGTDTQYF.

This rearrangement joins TRBV28 to TRBJ1-2; 9 bases align to TRBD1. The junction had 11 bases not matched to a gene; V was cut back by 1 base and J by 8 bases. Germline V lookup: CDR1 MDHEN, CDR2 SYDVKM. CDR3 length equals 16 residues. The CDR3: CASSLLVTGGAGGYTF. Here the CDR3 DNA reads TGTGCCAGCAGTTTATTGGTCACAGGGGGCGCAGGGGGCTACACCTTC.

This chain joins TRBV7-3 and TRBJ2-3; D call uncertain. This CDR3 spans 13 amino acids. V lost 3 bases, J lost 5 bases, and 9 bases lay in between. Germline loops: CDR1 SGHTA, CDR2 FQGTGA. The CDR3 spells CASSLSSGDTQYF. The CDR3 nucleotides are TGTGCCAGCAGCTTGTCGAGTGGAGATACGCAGTATTTT.

This chain joins TRBV19 and TRBJ1-1; 8 bases align to TRBD1. In germline, CDR1 is LNHDA, CDR2 SQIVND (reference sequence). The V and J ends lost 4 bases and 3 bases, in that order; junction bases with no gene match: 4. CDR3 size: 14 residues. CDR3 coding DNA: TGTGCCAGTAGTAAGACAGGGGTTGACACTGAAGCTTTCTTT. This codes for CASSKTGVDTEAFF.

The rearrangement links TRBV5-1 to TRBJ2-5; TRBD1 matches 7 bases. The V gene's germline CDR1 is SGHRS and CDR2 YFSETQ. With V trimmed by 4 bases and J by 3 bases, 15 bases remained unmatched. The CDR3 totals 17 residues. The CDR3 loop is CASSPHPPPGQKETQYF. CDR3 DNA sequence: TGCGCCAGCAGCCCTCACCCGCCTCCGGGACAGAAAGAGACCCAGTACTTC.

The chain joins TRBV27 to TRBJ2-5; weak D call: TRBD1 (5 bases). Germline V lookup: CDR1 MNHEY, CDR2 SMNVEV (reference sequence). V lost 3 bases and J 1 base, leaving 12 bases between the germline ends. The CDR3 sequence is 15 residues long. The CDR3 DNA reads TGTGCCAGCAGTTTTACTCAGGGAACCCAAGAGACCCAGTACTTC. It encodes CASSFTQGTQETQYF.

The V call is TRBV10-1, the J call TRBJ1-1; no firm D call. The CDR3 totals 12 residues. The germline V and J ends were trimmed by 4 bases and 4 bases, with 7 bases remaining between them. The V gene's germline CDR1 is WNHNN and CDR2 SYGVQD (reference sequence). The CDR3, as DNA: TGCGCCAGCAGTGGGCCAGGCACTGAAGCTTTCTTT. Translating gives CASSGPGTEAFF.

The chain is built from TRBV7-9 and TRBJ1-2, with D unresolved. Germline loops: CDR1 SEHNR, CDR2 FQNEAQ (reference sequence). Trimming stripped 2 bases from V and 5 bases from J, with 6 bases between. This CDR3 is 12 amino acids long. The DNA for the CDR3 is TGTGCCAGCAGCTTATCCGGTTATGGCTACACCTTC. Protein sequence: CASSLSGYGYTF. The variable domain in full, completed from reference TRBV7-9 and TRBJ1-2, reads DTGVSQNPRHKITKRGQNVTFRCDPISEHNRLYWYRQTLGQGPEFLTYFQNEAQLEKSRLLSDRFSAERPKGSFSTLEIQRTEQGDSAMYLCASSLSGYGYTFGSGTRLTVV.

J is TRBJ2-2 and V is TRBV4-1; TRBD2 is a possible D gene (7 bases). The CDR3 contains 16 residues. V dropped 2 bases and J dropped 5 bases, with 15 bases sitting between them. Germline-derived CDR1 and CDR2 are MGHRA and YSYEKL. The CDR3 DNA is TGCGCCAGCAGCCAATCGTTCGGGGGGACAACCGGGGAGCTGTTTTTT. Its translation: CASSQSFGGTTGELFF.

V is TRBV4-1 and J is TRBJ2-3; 8 nucleotides align to TRBD2. In germline, CDR1 is MGHRA, CDR2 YSYEKL. Trimming at V came to 1 base and at J to 2 bases, leaving 5 bases not matched to a gene. The CDR3 spans 16 residues. The CDR3 reads CASSQVGSGDTDTQYF. The CDR3 region has the DNA TGCGCCAGCAGCCAAGTCGGTAGCGGGGACACAGATACGCAGTATTTT.

V gene TRBV6-5 combines with J gene TRBJ1-5, with D tentatively TRBD1 (6 bases). V lost 3 bases to trimming and J lost 1 base, with 10 bases between them. Germline-derived CDR1 and CDR2 are MNHEY and SVGAGI. The CDR3 runs 15 residues. The DNA for the CDR3 is TGTGCCAGCAGTTATTCAGGGACAAGCAATCAGCCCCAGCATTTT. Translation: CASSYSGTSNQPQHF.

The J gene is TRBJ2-1, the V gene TRBV9; 9 bases fit TRBD2. J was trimmed by 8 bases and V by 3 bases; bases with no gene match: 12. The CDR3 is 16 residues long. Germline V gives CDR1 SGDLS, CDR2 YYNGEE. The CDR3 loop is CASSGNTGTSFYEQFF. In DNA, the CDR3 is TGTGCCAGCAGCGGCAATACCGGGACTAGCTTTTATGAGCAGTTCTTC.

This clone appeared once. The chain recombines TRBV7-2 with TRBJ2-7; 10 positions match TRBD1. This CDR3 is built from 16 residues. With V trimmed by 3 bases and J by 7 bases, 12 bases remained unmatched. Looked up from germline, CDR1 is SGHTA and CDR2 is FQGNSA. CDR3 coding DNA: TGTGCCAGCAGCTTGACCGGGACAGGGGCTCCTAGGGAGCAGTACTTC. Residues: CASSLTGTGAPREQYF. Looking up the rest from reference TRBV7-2 and TRBJ2-7 gives the full variable domain: GAGVSQSPSNKVTEKGKDVELRCDPISGHTALYWYRQSLGQGLEFLIYFQGNSAPDKSGLPSDRFSAERTGGSVSTLTIQRTQQEDSAVYLCASSLTGTGAPREQYFGPGTRLTVT.